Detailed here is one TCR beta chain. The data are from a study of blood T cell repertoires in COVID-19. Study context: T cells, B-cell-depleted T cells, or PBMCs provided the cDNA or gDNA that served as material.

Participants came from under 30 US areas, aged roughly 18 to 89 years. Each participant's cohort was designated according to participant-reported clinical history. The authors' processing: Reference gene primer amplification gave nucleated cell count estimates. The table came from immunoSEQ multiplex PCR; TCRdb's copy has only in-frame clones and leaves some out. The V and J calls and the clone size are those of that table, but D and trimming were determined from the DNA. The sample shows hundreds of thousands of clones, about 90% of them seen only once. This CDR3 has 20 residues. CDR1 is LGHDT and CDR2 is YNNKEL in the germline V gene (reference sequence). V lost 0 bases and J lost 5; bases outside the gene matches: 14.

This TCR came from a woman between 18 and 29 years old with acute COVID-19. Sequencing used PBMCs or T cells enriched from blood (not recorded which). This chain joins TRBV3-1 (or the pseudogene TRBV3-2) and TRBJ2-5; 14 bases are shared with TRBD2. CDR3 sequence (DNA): TGTGCCAGCAGCCAAGATCAAATCGGCGTGGGACTAGCGGGAGAGGAGACCCAGTACTTC. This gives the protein CASSQDQIGVGLAGEETQYF.